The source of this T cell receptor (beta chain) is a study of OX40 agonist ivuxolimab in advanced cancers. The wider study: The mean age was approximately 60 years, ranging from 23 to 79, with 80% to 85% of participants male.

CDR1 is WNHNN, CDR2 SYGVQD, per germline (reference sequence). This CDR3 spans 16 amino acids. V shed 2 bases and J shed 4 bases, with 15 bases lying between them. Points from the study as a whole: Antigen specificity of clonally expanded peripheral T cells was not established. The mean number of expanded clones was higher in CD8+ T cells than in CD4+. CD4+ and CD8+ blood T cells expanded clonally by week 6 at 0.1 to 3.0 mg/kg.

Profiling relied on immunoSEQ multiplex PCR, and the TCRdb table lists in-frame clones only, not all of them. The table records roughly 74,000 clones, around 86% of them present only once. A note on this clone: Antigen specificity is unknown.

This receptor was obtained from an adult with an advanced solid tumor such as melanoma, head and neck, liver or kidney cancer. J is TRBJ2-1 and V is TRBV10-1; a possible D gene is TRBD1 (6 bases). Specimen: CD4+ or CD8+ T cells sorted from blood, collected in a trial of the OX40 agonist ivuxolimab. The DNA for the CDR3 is TGCGCCAGCAGTGAGGCGCTGACAGGCTTATACAATGAGCAGTTCTTC. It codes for CASSEALTGLYNEQFF.